The 2 T cell receptor beta chains below come from one sample, sequenced in a study of regulatory T cells in long-lasting Graves disease. CDR3-region Arm-PCR and iRepertoire HTBI primers produced the TCR beta libraries. TCRdb analysed the multiplex PCR reads with MiXCR anew, one entry per CDR3 protein. The profile shows a few hundred thousand distinct CDR3 sequences, 23% of them singletons. Time point of the sample: persistent/refractory GD, antithyroid drugs over 5 years with positive TRAb. From PBMCs, RNA was extracted and then used to make the TCR library. The sample here was peripheral blood mononuclear cells (PBMCs), taken when the disease was refractory, from a patient treated with antithyroid drugs. The receptor source for this set is a female donor with Graves disease.

This clonotype appeared a few times. The chain uses TRBV28 and TRBJ1-6, with 9 positions matching TRBD1. Trimming took 6 bases from V and 14 from J; bases not matched to a gene: 11. This CDR3 contains 14 residues. The germline gives CDR1 MDHEN, CDR2 SYDVKM. The CDR3 sequence: CASRRQGGPQTLHF. CDR3 sequence (DNA): TGTGCCAGCAGGAGACAGGGGGGTCCCCAAACCCTCCACTTT.

The gene calls are TRBV6-1 and TRBJ1-2; no firm D call. Germline CDR1 and CDR2: MNHNS and SASEGT. The CDR3 spans 14 residues. V was trimmed by 6 bases and J by 4 bases, leaving 15 bases between them. For the CDR3, the DNA is TGTGCCAGCAGGCCGGGCTCCGGCTCCTATGGCTACACCTTC. It translates to CASRPGSGSYGYTF.